The rows below give T cell receptor beta chains drawn from one sample of a study of T cells in Graves' hyperthyroidism and ophthalmopathy. Each CDR3 protein gets one entry after TCRdb re-called the multiplex PCR reads with MiXCR. The profile shows a few hundred thousand distinct CDR3 sequences, 13% of them singletons. The sample was blood. These receptors were collected from a man aged 25-45 years with Graves' hyperthyroidism that later progressed to Graves' ophthalmopathy. The CDR3 runs from the conserved cysteine through the conserved F or W. A D gene is named only where the DNA matches it firmly. Only some rows state a clone size, as once, few, many or a class for expanded clones.

size,D,V,J,CDR3,DNA
few,-,TRBV20-1,TRBJ2-7,CSASSRGGALGEQYF,TGCAGTGCTAGTTCCAGGGGGGGGGCCCTCGGCGAGCAGTACTTC
-,TRBD1,TRBV20-1,TRBJ2-7,CSASSRDRGYEQYF,TGCAGTGCTAGTTCCCGGGACAGGGGCTACGAGCAGTACTTC
many,TRBD1,TRBV28,TRBJ2-6,CASSSWDSSGANVLTF,TGTGCCAGCAGTTCATGGGACAGCTCTGGGGCCAACGTCCTGACTTTC
-,-,TRBV11-2,TRBJ1-2,CASSLRARVFYGYTF,TGTGCCAGCAGCTTACGCGCCAGGGTCTTCTATGGCTACACCTTC
few,-,TRBV5-1,TRBJ1-1,CASSLVSRRANTEAFF,TGCGCCAGCAGCTTGGTTTCGCGAAGGGCGAACACTGAAGCTTTCTTT
-,TRBD2,TRBV9,TRBJ2-1,CASSVDTSGANNEQFF,TGTGCCAGCAGCGTAGACACTAGCGGGGCAAACAATGAGCAGTTCTTC
-,-,TRBV30,TRBJ1-2,CAWSVSPSYGYTF,TGTGCCTGGAGTGTAAGTCCCTCCTATGGCTACACCTTC
many,-,TRBV28,TRBJ1-1,CASRFRVNTEAFF,TGTGCCAGCAGATTCAGGGTGAACACTGAAGCTTTCTTT
many,-,TRBV20-1,TRBJ1-1,CSAPPGNSYTEAFF,TGCAGTGCTCCCCCGGGAAACAGTTACACTGAAGCTTTCTTT
many,TRBD1,TRBV11-3,TRBJ1-3,CASSSDRASGNTIYF,TGTGCCAGCAGTTCGGACAGGGCCTCTGGAAACACCATATATTTT
-,TRBD1,TRBV30,TRBJ1-4,CALRTGGSNEKLFF,TGTGCCCTAAGGACAGGGGGTTCGAATGAAAAACTGTTTTTT
-,TRBD1,TRBV19,TRBJ2-1,CASSIVGTGSEQFF,TGTGCCAGTAGTATAGTTGGGACAGGGAGTGAGCAGTTCTTC
many,-,TRBV7-8,TRBJ1-1,CASSLGPGLRTEAFF,TGTGCCAGCAGCTTAGGTCCGGGGCTTCGGACTGAAGCTTTCTTT
-,-,TRBV27,TRBJ2-7,CASSFGDGYEQYF,TGTGCCAGCAGTTTCGGGGACGGCTACGAGCAGTACTTC
-,-,TRBV5-1,TRBJ1-4,CASSLQTPRDDEKLFF,TGCGCCAGCAGCTTGCAGACACCACGGGATGATGAAAAACTGTTTTTT
few,TRBD2,TRBV5-1,TRBJ2-3,CASRTSGGSTDTQYF,TGCGCCAGCCGGACTAGCGGGGGGAGCACAGATACGCAGTATTTT
many,-,TRBV6-5,TRBJ1-1,CASSYYGDTEAFF,TGTGCCAGCAGTTACTATGGTGACACTGAAGCTTTCTTT
many,TRBD2,TRBV7-9,TRBJ2-1,CASITPGLAGGHASYNEQFF,TGTGCCAGCATCACTCCGGGACTAGCGGGGGGGCACGCCTCCTACAATGAGCAGTTCTTC
-,-,TRBV28,TRBJ2-7,CASSYEAQREQYF,TGTGCCAGCAGTTACGAGGCCCAGCGCGAGCAGTACTTC
few,-,TRBV24-1,TRBJ2-6,CATSDDSGANVLTF,TGTGCCACCAGTGACGACTCTGGGGCCAACGTCCTGACTTTC
few,TRBD1,TRBV7-2,TRBJ1-2,CASSFRGDSNYGYTF,TGTGCCAGCAGCTTTAGGGGGGACAGTAACTATGGCTACACCTTC
few,-,TRBV11-1,TRBJ1-2,CASNENQKGSGYTF,TGTGCCAGCAACGAGAACCAGAAAGGGAGTGGCTACACCTTC
many,TRBD1,TRBV2,TRBJ2-5,CASSEQIRGRGETQYF,TGTGCCAGCAGTGAACAGATCAGGGGGCGCGGAGAGACCCAGTACTTC
many,-,TRBV20-1,TRBJ2-5,CSASGLLPGQETQYF,TGCAGTGCTAGCGGTCTACTACCGGGCCAAGAGACCCAGTACTTC
many,-,TRBV28,TRBJ2-7,CASGLAGAGGYEQYF,TGTGCCAGCGGATTGGCAGGGGCCGGGGGCTACGAGCAGTACTTC
many,-,TRBV29-1,TRBJ1-2,CSAGEQGYGYGYTF,TGCAGCGCGGGAGAACAGGGTTATGGCTATGGCTACACCTTC
once,-,TRBV18,TRBJ2-7,CASSPPTPGGEQYF,TGTGCCAGCTCACCACCCACGCCGGGCGGCGAGCAGTACTTC
-,-,TRBV3-1,TRBJ2-3,CASSKDRGTTDTQYF,TGTGCCAGCAGCAAAGACCGGGGAACCACAGATACGCAGTATTTT
many,TRBD2,TRBV10-1,TRBJ2-3,CASSESLAGALTDTQYF,TGCGCCAGCAGTGAGTCCCTAGCGGGGGCACTCACAGATACGCAGTATTTT
-,-,TRBV4-1,TRBJ2-7,CASSQYKGLYEQYF,TGCGCCAGCAGCCAATATAAGGGTCTGTACGAGCAGTACTTC
many,TRBD1,TRBV2,TRBJ1-1,CASSFLGQPNTEAFF,TGTGCCAGCAGTTTCCTGGGACAGCCCAACACTGAAGCTTTCTTT
many,-,TRBV7-9,TRBJ2-5,CASSQGVSQETQYF,TGTGCCAGCAGCCAAGGAGTCAGCCAAGAGACCCAGTACTTC
-,TRBD1,TRBV6-1,TRBJ1-6,CASIRQGTDNSPLHF,TGTGCCAGCATCCGACAGGGAACTGATAATTCACCCCTCCACTTT
many,-,TRBV12-3/TRBV12-4,TRBJ1-1,CASGTKGNTEAFF,TGTGCCAGCGGAACCAAGGGTAACACTGAAGCTTTCTTT
-,TRBD2,TRBV5-6,TRBJ2-1,CASSLAVAGGLGEQFF,TGTGCCAGCAGCTTGGCCGTTGCGGGGGGGCTGGGGGAGCAGTTCTTC
many,TRBD1,TRBV28,TRBJ1-1,CASSLWGQGNTEAFF,TGTGCCAGCAGTTTATGGGGACAGGGGAACACTGAAGCTTTCTTT
-,TRBD1,TRBV14,TRBJ1-6,CASSQGDSYSPLHF,TGTGCCAGCAGCCAAGGGGACAGCTATTCACCCCTCCACTTT
-,-,TRBV5-1,TRBJ2-1,CASSFLPGRSYNEQFF,TGCGCCAGCAGTTTTCTTCCAGGGAGATCCTACAATGAGCAGTTCTTC
few,-,TRBV5-6,TRBJ2-7,CASRRQTGTHYEQYF,TGTGCCAGCAGGAGACAAACCGGGACCCACTACGAGCAGTACTTC
many,-,TRBV6-1,TRBJ2-1,CASKLFGPYNEQFF,TGTGCCAGCAAGCTCTTCGGCCCCTACAATGAGCAGTTCTTC
few,-,TRBV4-1,TRBJ1-2,CASSETANYGYTF,TGCGCCAGCAGCGAGACAGCTAATTATGGCTACACCTTC
-,-,TRBV11-1,TRBJ2-1,CASSLEPGAWSSYNEQFF,TGTGCCAGCAGCTTAGAACCGGGAGCCTGGAGCTCCTACAATGAGCAGTTCTTC
-,-,TRBV12-5,TRBJ1-6,CASGLYETSSYNSPLHF,TGTGCTAGTGGTTTGTATGAGACGAGCTCCTATAATTCACCCCTCCACTTT
many,TRBD1,TRBV5-5,TRBJ1-2,CASRPGTGGRHGYTF,TGTGCCAGCAGACCCGGGACAGGGGGCCGACATGGCTACACCTTC
-,-,TRBV5-1,TRBJ1-3,CASREGSGNTIYF,TGCGCCAGCAGAGAGGGCTCTGGAAACACCATATATTTT
many,TRBD1,TRBV12-3/TRBV12-4,TRBJ2-7,CASSLTGGTYEQYF,TGTGCCAGCAGTCTAACAGGGGGAACCTACGAGCAGTACTTC
many,-,TRBV5-6,TRBJ2-7,CASSGSLLGEQYF,TGTGCCAGCAGCGGTAGTCTCCTCGGCGAGCAGTACTTC
many,-,TRBV6-1,TRBJ1-4,CASGGLGNEKLFF,TGTGCCAGCGGCGGGTTGGGAAATGAAAAACTGTTTTTT
-,-,TRBV4-1,TRBJ1-1,CASSQGKKAEAFF,TGCGCCAGCAGCCAGGGGAAAAAGGCTGAAGCTTTCTTT
many,-,TRBV18,TRBJ1-1,CASSPYRELNTEAFF,TGTGCCAGCTCACCGTACAGGGAACTGAACACTGAAGCTTTCTTT
many,-,TRBV30,TRBJ2-1,CAWSWLDRYNEQFF,TGTGCCTGGAGTTGGTTAGACAGATACAATGAGCAGTTCTTC
many,-,TRBV12-3/TRBV12-4,TRBJ1-2,CASSFTDYGYTF,TGTGCCAGCAGTTTTACAGACTATGGCTACACCTTC
-,-,TRBV15,TRBJ2-7,CATSRDKAGSYKSYEQYF,TGTGCCACCAGCAGAGATAAGGCTGGGTCCTATAAATCCTACGAGCAGTACTTC
-,-,TRBV6-2/TRBV6-3,TRBJ2-2,CASSPGVGPGELFF,TGTGCCAGCAGTCCGGGGGTTGGTCCCGGGGAGCTGTTTTTT
few,TRBD2,TRBV10-3,TRBJ2-5,CAIRTGLAGAKEETQYF,TGTGCCATCAGAACTGGACTAGCGGGGGCAAAGGAGGAGACCCAGTACTTC
few,TRBD2,TRBV13,TRBJ2-2,CASSPRVAGTPNTGELFF,TGTGCCAGCAGCCCGCGGGTAGCGGGGACCCCGAATACCGGGGAGCTGTTTTTT
many,TRBD2,TRBV7-9,TRBJ2-2,CASSLERGGTGELFF,TGTGCCAGCAGCTTGGAGCGGGGGGGCACCGGGGAGCTGTTTTTT